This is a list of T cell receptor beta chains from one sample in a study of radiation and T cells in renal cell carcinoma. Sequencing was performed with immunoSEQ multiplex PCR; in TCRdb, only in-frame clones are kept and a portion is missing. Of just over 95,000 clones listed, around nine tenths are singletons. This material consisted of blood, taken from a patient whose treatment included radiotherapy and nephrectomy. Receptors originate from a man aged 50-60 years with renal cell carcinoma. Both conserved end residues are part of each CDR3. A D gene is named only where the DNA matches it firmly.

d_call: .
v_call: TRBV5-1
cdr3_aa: CASSIGRSSYNEQFF

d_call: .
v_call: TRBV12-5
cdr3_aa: CASGLILGTFSYNEQFF

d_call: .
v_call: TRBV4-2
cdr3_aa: CASSQAQWTGMNTEAFF

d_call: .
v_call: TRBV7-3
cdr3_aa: CASSAQVTDTQYF

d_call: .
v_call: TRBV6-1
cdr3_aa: CASSEANRVPSGANVLTF

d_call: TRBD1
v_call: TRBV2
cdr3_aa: CASSEFDQGAGGYTF

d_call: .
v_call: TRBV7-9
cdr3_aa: CASSSIGGLNTEAFF

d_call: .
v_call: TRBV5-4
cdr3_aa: CASSQNPGNSNQPQHF

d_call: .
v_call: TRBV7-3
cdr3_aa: CASSPIAGSSYNEQFF

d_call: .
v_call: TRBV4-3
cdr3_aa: CASSQDQTGELFF

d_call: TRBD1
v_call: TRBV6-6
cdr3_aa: CASSQGQGYNEQFF

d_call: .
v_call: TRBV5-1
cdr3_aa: CASSLVPGPNEQFF

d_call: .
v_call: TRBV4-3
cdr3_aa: CASSQGKGTEAFF

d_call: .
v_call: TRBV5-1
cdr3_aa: CASSSPTDTQYF

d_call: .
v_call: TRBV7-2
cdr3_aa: CASSLIGSDRDYTF

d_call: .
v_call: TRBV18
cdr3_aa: CASSPPVGNTEAFF

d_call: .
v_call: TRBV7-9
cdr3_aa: CASSQSGGGSGNTIYF

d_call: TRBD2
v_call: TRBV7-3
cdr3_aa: CASSSSLGGIYNEQFF

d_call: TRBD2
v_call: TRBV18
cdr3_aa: CASSPRGGETQYF

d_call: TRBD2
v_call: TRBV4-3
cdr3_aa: CASSQDGVIAGAGGTQYF

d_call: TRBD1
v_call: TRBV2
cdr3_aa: CASSEQGAYNEQFF

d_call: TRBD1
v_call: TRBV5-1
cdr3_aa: CASRTGTGNHYGYTF

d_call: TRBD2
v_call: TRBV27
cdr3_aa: CASSLYSGGGATDTQYF

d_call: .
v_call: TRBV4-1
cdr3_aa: CASSHVMTRTSYEQYF

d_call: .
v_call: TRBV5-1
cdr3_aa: CASSLQPGSSYNEQFF

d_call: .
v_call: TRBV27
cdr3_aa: CASSTYREANSPLHF

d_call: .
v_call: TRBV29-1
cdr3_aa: CSGRGAGGNTIYF

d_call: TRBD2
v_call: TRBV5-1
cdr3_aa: CASSHRAREALLTSTDTQYF

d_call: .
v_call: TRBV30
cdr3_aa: CAWRVGSPGDTQYF

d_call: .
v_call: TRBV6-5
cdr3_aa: CASMLRGWGTDTQYF